The TCR beta chain under discussion was sequenced for a study of blood T cell repertoires in COVID-19. Clones were sequenced by immunoSEQ multiplex PCR, and TCRdb holds only the in-frame ones, with some missing. The profile shows nearly 200,000 clones, approximately 84% of them singletons. CDR3 length equals 12 residues. The V gene's germline CDR1 is MNHEY and CDR2 SMNVEV (reference sequence). V lost 7 bases, J lost 4 bases, and 10 bases lay in between. This receptor was obtained from a human donor with acute or convalescent COVID-19. The donor label of this sample is uncertain. Sequenced sample: peripheral blood. The chain couples TRBV27 to TRBJ1-1, with D perhaps TRBD1 (5 bases). DNA for the CDR3: TGTGCCAGCAAAGGGGCTTTCACTGAAGCTTTCTTT. It encodes CASKGAFTEAFF.